This T cell receptor (beta chain) comes out of a study of blood T cell repertoires in COVID-19. Study details: Both acute and convalescent COVID-19 samples were obtained from the United States, Italy and Spain. PBMCs, B-cell-depleted T cells, or T cells provided the cDNA or gDNA that made up the material.

Per the authors' pipeline: Reference gene primer amplification yielded estimated nucleated cell counts. The method was immunoSEQ multiplex PCR; TCRdb's version includes in-frame clones alone and lacks a portion of them. The V and J calls and the clone size are those of that table, but D and trimming were determined from the DNA. The sample records roughly 190,000 clones, approximately 90% being singletons. Source material: peripheral blood. The TCR sequence derives from a man aged 18 to 30 with active or convalescent COVID-19.

CDR3 DNA sequence: TGTGCCAGCAGTACCGCAGGGGCTAATGAAAAACTGTTTTTT. Protein product: CASSTAGANEKLFF. This chain joins TRBV7-2 and TRBJ1-4; D might be TRBD1 (6 bases). Germline lookup yields CDR1 SGHTA and CDR2 FQGNSA. V lost 6 bases and J 3 bases, leaving 11 bases between the germline ends. There are 14 residues in the CDR3.